The entry that follows covers one TCR beta chain sequence. Its antigen is still unknown. The sample comes from a study of blood T cells in healthy people across ages. Study-level results: The recorded TCR beta diversity per million T cells decreased in a roughly linear manner with age. CMV infection status of these donors was not known.

Then a second PCR, running roughly 6 to 12 cycles, was carried out with a sample-barcoded 5' primer and a J-beta primer mix. Via MiXCR, TCRdb re-called the 5' RACE reads, giving one row per CDR3 protein. The profile shows 1.5 million to 2 million distinct CDR3 sequences, approximately 40% of them singletons. With V trimmed by 7 bases and J by 0 bases, 6 bases remained unmatched. The CDR3 spans 14 residues. CDR1 and CDR2 (germline): SQVTM, ANQGSEA. What was sequenced was blood. The clonotype originates from a human donor in good health. J is TRBJ1-2 and V is TRBV29-1; 9 bases line up with TRBD1. CDR3 sequence reads: CSGTGEGANYGYTF. CDR3 sequence (DNA): TGCAGCGGGACAGGGGAGGGAGCTAACTATGGCTACACCTTC.